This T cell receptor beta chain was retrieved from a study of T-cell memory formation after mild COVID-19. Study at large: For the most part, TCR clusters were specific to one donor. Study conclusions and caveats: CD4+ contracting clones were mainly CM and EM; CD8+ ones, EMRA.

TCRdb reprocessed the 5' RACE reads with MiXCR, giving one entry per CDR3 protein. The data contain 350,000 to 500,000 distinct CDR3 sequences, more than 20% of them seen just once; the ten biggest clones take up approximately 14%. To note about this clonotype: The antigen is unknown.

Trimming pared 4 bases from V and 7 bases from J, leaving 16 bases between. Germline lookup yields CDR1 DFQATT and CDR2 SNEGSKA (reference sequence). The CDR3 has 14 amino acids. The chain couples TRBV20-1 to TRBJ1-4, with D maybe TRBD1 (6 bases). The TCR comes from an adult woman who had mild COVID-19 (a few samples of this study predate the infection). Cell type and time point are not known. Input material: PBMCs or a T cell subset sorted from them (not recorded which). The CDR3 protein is CSATETGDFEKLFF. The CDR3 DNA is TGCAGTGCTACTGAGACAGGCGACTTTGAAAAACTGTTTTTT.